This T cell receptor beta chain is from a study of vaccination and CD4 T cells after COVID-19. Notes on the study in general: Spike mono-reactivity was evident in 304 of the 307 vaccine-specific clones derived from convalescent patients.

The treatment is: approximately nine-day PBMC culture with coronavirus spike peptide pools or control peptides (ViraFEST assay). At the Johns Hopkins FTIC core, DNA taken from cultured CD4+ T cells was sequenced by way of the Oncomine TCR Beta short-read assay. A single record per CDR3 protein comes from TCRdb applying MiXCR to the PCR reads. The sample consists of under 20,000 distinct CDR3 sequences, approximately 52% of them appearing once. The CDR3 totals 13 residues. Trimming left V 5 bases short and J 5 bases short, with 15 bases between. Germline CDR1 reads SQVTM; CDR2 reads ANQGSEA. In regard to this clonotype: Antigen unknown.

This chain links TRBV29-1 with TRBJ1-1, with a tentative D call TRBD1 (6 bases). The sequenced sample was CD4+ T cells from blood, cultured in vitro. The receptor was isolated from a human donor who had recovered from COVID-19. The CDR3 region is CSVSRDQGTEAFF. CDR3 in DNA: TGCAGCGTTTCCCGGGATCAGGGGACTGAAGCTTTCTTT.